A selection of T cell receptor beta chains follows, all from one sample in a study of Ad26.COV2.S vaccination and SARS-CoV-2 variants. The method was immunoSEQ multiplex PCR; TCRdb's version includes in-frame clones alone and lacks a portion of them. Of more than 300,000 clones listed, about 86% were seen once; the top ten hold around 10%. This specimen was peripheral blood, taken in a trial of Ad26.COV2.S vaccine versus placebo. Receptors originate from a person aged 18-60 years who received the Ad26.COV2.S COVID-19 vaccine or a placebo. Both conserved end residues are part of each CDR3. The order of the fields is clone size, V gene, D gene, J gene, CDR3 length, CDR3 DNA, CDR3 protein. A D gene is named only where the DNA matches it firmly. Some rows have no size entry. The others give once, few or many, or a class for an expanded clone.

clone size: -
V gene: TRBV5-5
D gene: -
J gene: TRBJ2-2
CDR3 length: 13
CDR3 DNA: TGTGCCAGCAGCTTTGTAGGGACCGGGGAGCTGTTTTTT
CDR3 protein: CASSFVGTGELFF

clone size: -
V gene: TRBV3-1/TRBV3-2
D gene: -
J gene: TRBJ2-1
CDR3 length: 16
CDR3 DNA: TGTGCCAGCAGCCAAGTAGAGGGGGGGGCCTACAATGAGCAGTTCTTC
CDR3 protein: CASSQVEGGAYNEQFF

clone size: -
V gene: TRBV19
D gene: -
J gene: TRBJ2-4
CDR3 length: 15
CDR3 DNA: TGTGCCAGTAGTTTCGGGCCCAATGGAGATAACATTCAGTACTTC
CDR3 protein: CASSFGPNGDNIQYF

clone size: few
V gene: TRBV7-2
D gene: -
J gene: TRBJ1-2
CDR3 length: 14
CDR3 DNA: TGTGCCAGCAGCTTGTTCGGGACGAACTATGGCTACACCTTC
CDR3 protein: CASSLFGTNYGYTF

clone size: -
V gene: TRBV5-4
D gene: TRBD2
J gene: TRBJ2-1
CDR3 length: 16
CDR3 DNA: TGTGCCAGCAGCTCTAGGACTAGCGGGGGGGGCAATGAGCAGTTCTTC
CDR3 protein: CASSSRTSGGGNEQFF

clone size: -
V gene: TRBV5-8
D gene: TRBD2
J gene: TRBJ2-5
CDR3 length: 16
CDR3 DNA: TGTGCCAGCAGCCCAAGACTAGCGGGGGGGCAAGAGACCCAGTACTTC
CDR3 protein: CASSPRLAGGQETQYF

clone size: -
V gene: TRBV19
D gene: -
J gene: TRBJ1-1
CDR3 length: 12
CDR3 DNA: TGTGCCAGTAGTGTTATGAACACTGAAGCTTTCTTT
CDR3 protein: CASSVMNTEAFF

clone size: -
V gene: TRBV12-5
D gene: -
J gene: TRBJ1-1
CDR3 length: 13
CDR3 DNA: TGTGCTAGTGGTTTAGGGGCGAACACTGAAGCTTTCTTT
CDR3 protein: CASGLGANTEAFF

clone size: -
V gene: TRBV4-1
D gene: -
J gene: TRBJ2-5
CDR3 length: 17
CDR3 DNA: TGCGCCAGCAGCCGTCTGCAGGGTCAGGCCTTCCAACAGACCCAGTACTTC
CDR3 protein: CASSRLQGQAFQQTQYF

clone size: -
V gene: TRBV11-3
D gene: -
J gene: TRBJ2-1
CDR3 length: 14
CDR3 DNA: TGTGCCAGCAGCTTAGATGAACTAAACAATGAGCAGTTCTTC
CDR3 protein: CASSLDELNNEQFF

clone size: -
V gene: TRBV2
D gene: TRBD2
J gene: TRBJ2-3
CDR3 length: 15
CDR3 DNA: TGTGCCAGCAGTGAAGCGCTTAACGGGAGGGATACGCAGTATTTT
CDR3 protein: CASSEALNGRDTQYF

clone size: -
V gene: TRBV6-2/TRBV6-3
D gene: TRBD2
J gene: TRBJ2-7
CDR3 length: 16
CDR3 DNA: TGTGCCAGCAGTTATCCCCTAGCGGCAAGCTCCTACGAGCAGTACTTC
CDR3 protein: CASSYPLAASSYEQYF

clone size: -
V gene: TRBV2
D gene: -
J gene: TRBJ1-2
CDR3 length: 12
CDR3 DNA: TGTGCCGGGAACAGGGTTGGCTATGGCTACACCTTC
CDR3 protein: CAGNRVGYGYTF

clone size: -
V gene: TRBV28
D gene: -
J gene: TRBJ2-4
CDR3 length: 14
CDR3 DNA: TGTGCCAGCAGTATGCCCCTAGCCAAAAACATTCAGTACTTC
CDR3 protein: CASSMPLAKNIQYF

clone size: -
V gene: TRBV5-1
D gene: TRBD1
J gene: TRBJ2-3
CDR3 length: 15
CDR3 DNA: TGCGCCAGCAGCTGGACAGGGGCAAGCACAGATACGCAGTATTTT
CDR3 protein: CASSWTGASTDTQYF

clone size: -
V gene: TRBV14
D gene: -
J gene: TRBJ2-2
CDR3 length: 14
CDR3 DNA: TGTGCCAGCAGCCAAGATTTAGGGTTCGGGGAGCTGTTTTTT
CDR3 protein: CASSQDLGFGELFF

clone size: -
V gene: TRBV29-1
D gene: -
J gene: TRBJ2-7
CDR3 length: 13
CDR3 DNA: TGCAGCGTTGAGGTGGGCCACTCCTACGAGCAGTACTTC
CDR3 protein: CSVEVGHSYEQYF

clone size: -
V gene: TRBV5-4
D gene: -
J gene: TRBJ1-1
CDR3 length: 17
CDR3 DNA: TGTGCCAGCAGTTTGGATCTTCGGGGCGCAGGGAACACTGAAGCTTTCTTT
CDR3 protein: CASSLDLRGAGNTEAFF

clone size: -
V gene: TRBV6-2/TRBV6-3
D gene: -
J gene: TRBJ2-7
CDR3 length: 13
CDR3 DNA: TGTGCCAGCAGTACAGGGCTTAATTACGAGCAGTACTTC
CDR3 protein: CASSTGLNYEQYF

clone size: -
V gene: TRBV3-1/TRBV3-2
D gene: TRBD1
J gene: TRBJ2-2
CDR3 length: 14
CDR3 DNA: TGTGCCAGCAGCCTGGGACAGGGGGCCGGGGAGCTGTTTTTT
CDR3 protein: CASSLGQGAGELFF

clone size: -
V gene: TRBV28
D gene: TRBD2
J gene: TRBJ2-4
CDR3 length: 15
CDR3 DNA: TGTGCCAGCAGTTTAGCGGGAGCCGCCAAAAACATTCAGTACTTC
CDR3 protein: CASSLAGAAKNIQYF

clone size: -
V gene: TRBV7-9
D gene: TRBD2
J gene: TRBJ2-1
CDR3 length: 16
CDR3 DNA: TGTGCCAGCAGCTTAGGGGCGGGAGGACCTTACAATGAGCAGTTCTTC
CDR3 protein: CASSLGAGGPYNEQFF

clone size: -
V gene: TRBV7-2
D gene: -
J gene: TRBJ1-5
CDR3 length: 15
CDR3 DNA: TGTGCCAGCAGCTTAGGACAGAGCGGCAATCAGCCCCAGCATTTT
CDR3 protein: CASSLGQSGNQPQHF

clone size: -
V gene: TRBV23-1
D gene: -
J gene: TRBJ2-1
CDR3 length: 13
CDR3 DNA: TGCGCCAGAGGGGACTCCTTCTACAATGAGCAGTTCTTC
CDR3 protein: CARGDSFYNEQFF

clone size: -
V gene: TRBV4-1
D gene: -
J gene: TRBJ1-5
CDR3 length: 15
CDR3 DNA: TGCGCCAGCAGCCAACAGGGTTTTGGGAATCAGCCCCAGCATTTT
CDR3 protein: CASSQQGFGNQPQHF

clone size: once
V gene: TRBV5-8
D gene: -
J gene: TRBJ2-5
CDR3 length: 15
CDR3 DNA: TGTGCCAGCAGCTTGGTCGCGGGGTCAGGAGAGACCCAGTACTTC
CDR3 protein: CASSLVAGSGETQYF

clone size: once
V gene: TRBV6-6
D gene: TRBD2
J gene: TRBJ2-1
CDR3 length: 14
CDR3 DNA: TGTGCCAGCTTAGCGGGGGACCGCTACAATGAGCAGTTCTTC
CDR3 protein: CASLAGDRYNEQFF

clone size: -
V gene: TRBV4-3
D gene: -
J gene: TRBJ1-6
CDR3 length: 15
CDR3 DNA: TGCGCCAGCAGCCAAGGGACTGTAGGGAATTCACCCCTCCACTTT
CDR3 protein: CASSQGTVGNSPLHF

clone size: once
V gene: TRBV7-2
D gene: -
J gene: TRBJ1-2
CDR3 length: 14
CDR3 DNA: TGTGCCAGCAGCTTAGCAGGGCTCAACTATGGCTACACCTTC
CDR3 protein: CASSLAGLNYGYTF

clone size: once
V gene: TRBV7-3
D gene: -
J gene: TRBJ2-1
CDR3 length: 13
CDR3 DNA: TGTGCCAGCAGCTTATCTGCTCGGCGAGAGCAGTTCTTC
CDR3 protein: CASSLSARREQFF

clone size: once
V gene: TRBV2
D gene: TRBD1
J gene: TRBJ2-1
CDR3 length: 15
CDR3 DNA: TGTGCCAGCAGTTGGACAGGGGGCGCAGCTGGTGAGCAGTTCTTC
CDR3 protein: CASSWTGGAAGEQFF

clone size: -
V gene: TRBV7-2
D gene: -
J gene: TRBJ2-5
CDR3 length: 15
CDR3 DNA: TGTGCCAGCAGCTTAGTAGTCAATTGGAAAGAGACCCAGTACTTC
CDR3 protein: CASSLVVNWKETQYF

clone size: -
V gene: TRBV28
D gene: -
J gene: TRBJ2-7
CDR3 length: 13
CDR3 DNA: TGTGCCAGCAGTTTAGGAGGGGGAGGGGAGCAGTACTTC
CDR3 protein: CASSLGGGGEQYF

clone size: -
V gene: TRBV4-3
D gene: TRBD1
J gene: TRBJ2-1
CDR3 length: 14
CDR3 DNA: TGCGCCAGCAGCCAAGATCCACAGGGGGATGAGCAGTTCTTC
CDR3 protein: CASSQDPQGDEQFF

clone size: -
V gene: TRBV7-9
D gene: -
J gene: TRBJ1-2
CDR3 length: 17
CDR3 DNA: TGTGCCAGCAGCTTAGACCTAGGGTACTCAGCTAACTATGGCTACACCTTC
CDR3 protein: CASSLDLGYSANYGYTF

clone size: -
V gene: TRBV10-3
D gene: -
J gene: TRBJ2-3
CDR3 length: 16
CDR3 DNA: TGTGCCATCAGTGAGGCTGGAACCACCAGCACAGATACGCAGTATTTT
CDR3 protein: CAISEAGTTSTDTQYF

clone size: -
V gene: TRBV5-6
D gene: TRBD1
J gene: TRBJ2-7
CDR3 length: 15
CDR3 DNA: TGTGCCAGCAGCGACGACAGGGAATGGACCTACGAGCAGTACTTC
CDR3 protein: CASSDDREWTYEQYF

clone size: -
V gene: TRBV4-1
D gene: -
J gene: TRBJ2-1
CDR3 length: 14
CDR3 DNA: TGCGCCAGCAGCCAGGGCTACAGTTGGCCCGAGCAGTTCTTC
CDR3 protein: CASSQGYSWPEQFF

clone size: -
V gene: TRBV19
D gene: -
J gene: TRBJ1-5
CDR3 length: 14
CDR3 DNA: TGTGCCAGCAGGACAGTAAATAGCAATCAGCCCCAGCATTTT
CDR3 protein: CASRTVNSNQPQHF

clone size: -
V gene: TRBV6-1
D gene: TRBD1
J gene: TRBJ1-4
CDR3 length: 17
CDR3 DNA: TGTGCCAGCAGTGAACGGGACAGGACCTCTAGAGGTGAAAAACTGTTTTTT
CDR3 protein: CASSERDRTSRGEKLFF

clone size: -
V gene: TRBV19
D gene: -
J gene: TRBJ1-1
CDR3 length: 13
CDR3 DNA: TGTGCCAGCGGGGGCCAAGTGGACACTGAAGCTTTCTTT
CDR3 protein: CASGGQVDTEAFF

clone size: -
V gene: TRBV6-5
D gene: -
J gene: TRBJ2-7
CDR3 length: 15
CDR3 DNA: TGTGCCAGCAGCGGAACAGGGATCCCTTTCAGGGAGCAGTACTTC
CDR3 protein: CASSGTGIPFREQYF

clone size: -
V gene: TRBV10-3
D gene: -
J gene: TRBJ2-6
CDR3 length: 13
CDR3 DNA: TGTGCCGTAACAGGGTCTGGGGCCAACGTCCTGACTTTC
CDR3 protein: CAVTGSGANVLTF

clone size: -
V gene: TRBV4-3
D gene: TRBD1
J gene: TRBJ2-7
CDR3 length: 18
CDR3 DNA: TGCGCCAGCAGCCAAGATTCGGTCCGGGACAGGGGCACCTACGAGCAGTACTTC
CDR3 protein: CASSQDSVRDRGTYEQYF

clone size: once
V gene: TRBV2
D gene: -
J gene: TRBJ2-1
CDR3 length: 15
CDR3 DNA: TGTGCCAGCAGTGAAGGGAATAGGCTTTACAATGAGCAGTTCTTC
CDR3 protein: CASSEGNRLYNEQFF

clone size: -
V gene: TRBV6-2/TRBV6-3
D gene: TRBD2
J gene: TRBJ2-3
CDR3 length: 16
CDR3 DNA: TGTGCCAGCAGTTACGCTACTAGCGGACGTACAGATACGCAGTATTTT
CDR3 protein: CASSYATSGRTDTQYF

clone size: -
V gene: TRBV3-1/TRBV3-2
D gene: -
J gene: TRBJ1-6
CDR3 length: 17
CDR3 DNA: TGTGCCAGCAGCCACACCCCCGGGGCCCTTGATAATTCACCCCTCCACTTT
CDR3 protein: CASSHTPGALDNSPLHF

clone size: -
V gene: TRBV2
D gene: -
J gene: TRBJ2-5
CDR3 length: 11
CDR3 DNA: TGTGCCAGCAAGTTTGGGGAGACCCAGTACTTC
CDR3 protein: CASKFGETQYF

clone size: -
V gene: TRBV28
D gene: -
J gene: TRBJ2-3
CDR3 length: 14
CDR3 DNA: TGTGCCAGCAGTTTCGACCGGACTGCAGATACGCAGTATTTT
CDR3 protein: CASSFDRTADTQYF

clone size: -
V gene: TRBV11-2
D gene: -
J gene: TRBJ1-5
CDR3 length: 14
CDR3 DNA: TGTGCCAGCAGCCAAGAACAGAACAATCAGCCCCAGCATTTT
CDR3 protein: CASSQEQNNQPQHF

clone size: -
V gene: TRBV5-1
D gene: -
J gene: TRBJ1-3
CDR3 length: 20
CDR3 DNA: TGCGCCAGCAGCTTGTCGAGTAATCCAGGTGACGGGCGCTCTGGAAACACCATATATTTT
CDR3 protein: CASSLSSNPGDGRSGNTIYF

clone size: -
V gene: TRBV9
D gene: TRBD2
J gene: TRBJ2-1
CDR3 length: 16
CDR3 DNA: TGTGCCAGCAGCTCCCCTGGACTAGCGGTTACCAATGAGCAGTTCTTC
CDR3 protein: CASSSPGLAVTNEQFF